Here is one T cell receptor (beta chain) with its context. Which antigen it targets is not known. One base away there is no much larger clone; base qualities are not given. All of the isolated RNA was reverse transcribed with the High Capacity cDNA Reverse Transcription Kit, so expressed TCRB transcripts were sequenced. Deep immunoSEQ sequencing was performed on naive, central memory and regulatory T cell samples, with an average of roughly 3.6 million total reads per sample. After sorted cells were lysed in RLT buffer, RNA was extracted with DNase-treated RNeasy Micro or Mini kits, with the choice depending on cell number. To prevent cross-contamination, every cell subset was processed on its own, while patient and healthy donor samples were processed together. The immunoSEQ multiplex PCR was used to amplify TCRB sequences from cDNA, yielding 87-bp fragments that span the CDR3 region. Amplicons were sequenced on the Illumina HiSeq platform. Per the authors' processing: PCR bias was corrected computationally using synthetic template baselines, and reads within Hamming distance 2 were collapsed, with unmergeable singletons discarded. By aligning reads against IMGT, V, D and J genes, CDR3 length, and insertions or deletions at six rearrangement sites were assigned. Within each subset, clonotype counts were normalized to the number of sorted cells before true diversity and Gini coefficients were calculated with the tcR R package. The overlap coefficient, calculated on TCRB nucleotide sequences, was used to measure repertoire sharing. In its TCRdb copy, this immuneACCESS table keeps in-frame sequences only and misses some clones. Where compared with another copy, unresolved V genes explain less than half of these, and the others have no known cause. D and trimming were read from the DNA, whereas the V and J calls and clone size are those reported in that table. The sample yields roughly 300,000 clones; around 15% were counted once. The ten largest clones capture roughly 7% of the sample.

From each donor, a single peripheral blood sample of approximately 0.11 L on average was drawn into heparinised tubes. Naive, central memory, regulatory and stem cell-like memory CD4+ T cells were sorted on a BD FACSAria II using a panel including CD45RO, CCR7, CD25, CD127, CD95 and CD27. Purity was above 95% for every sorted population. PBMCs were isolated immediately by Lymphoprep density gradient centrifugation and stained directly without culture. Samples were stained and sorted in pairs, with one healthy donor and one patient per experiment, so that batch effects were minimized. This entry is derived from a study of beta chain features in type 1 diabetes (dated by TCRdb to about 2018). Looking at the study overall: Patients and healthy donors did not differ in mean age, gender distribution, total cell number or subset yield. Across all samples, about 110 million sorted cells were examined, and cell number per subset correlated strongly with RNA yield. The study compared the TCRB repertoires of sorted circulating CD4+ T cell subsets in recently diagnosed type 1 diabetes patients with those in matched healthy donors. Regulatory and stem cell-like memory subsets were isolated from only 8 patients and roughly 8 healthy donors, whereas naive and central memory subsets came from all 30 or so donors. The paper's findings and limits, for the study overall: PCR may preferentially amplify shorter templates, but because patient and control samples were amplified and corrected together, any resulting skew would affect both groups equally. Sequencing cDNA rather than genomic DNA could over-represent highly expressing activated cells, although activation and CD3 levels did not differ between groups. At VDJ recombination sites, patients with type 1 diabetes made fewer insertions and deleted more nucleotides, a pattern implying thymic rearrangement abnormalities. Naive, central memory and regulatory TCRB repertoires appeared to be more similar among patients than among healthy donors. In all four CD4+ subsets, TCRB CDR3 length was moderately but significantly shorter in type 1 diabetes patients. HLA sub-analyses involved small numbers of individuals, so any influence of HLA type on TCRB rearrangement remained unresolved.

After removal of 4 bases from V and 4 bases from J, the junction retains 5 bases not matched to a gene. The CDR1 and CDR2 encoded by the germline V gene are MNHNS and SASEGT. The CDR3 numbers 15 residues from cysteine through phenylalanine. Only the CDR3 part of the read is kept: 45 bases, read in frame from the first base. This clonotype originated in a man aged 25 to 40 in good health. The sample taken for sequencing was central memory CD4+ T cells from blood. The V and J segments used are TRBV6-1 and TRBJ2-1; 9 bases in between match TRBD1. CDR3 protein: CASSVTQGAYNEQFF. The nucleotides are TGTGCCAGCAGTGTAACACAGGGGGCATACAATGAGCAGTTCTTC.